This T cell receptor (beta chain) was identified during a study of neoadjuvant nivolumab and ipilimumab in lung cancer. Study summary: Nivolumab 3 mg/kg was given days 1, 15 and 29, plus ipilimumab 1 mg/kg day 1 in combination. Study-wide results and caveats: From pretherapy to surgery, tumor richness and clonality rose with dual therapy. TCR richness and clonality were higher in tumors than adjacent uninvolved lung.

CDR1 MNHEY and CDR2 SMNVEV come from the germline V gene (reference sequence). V shed 5 bases and J shed 0 bases, with 5 bases lying between them. The CDR3 extends over 12 amino acids. This clone was counted a few times. The target antigen is unknown. Profiled with immunoSEQ multiplex PCR; TCRdb holds only in-frame clones, not every one. The repertoire holds around 2,000 clones, with about 85% as singletons. V gene TRBV27 combines with J gene TRBJ2-7; D not resolved. The sequencing here drew on adjacent normal lung tissue, taken after neoadjuvant nivolumab, alone or with ipilimumab, at or shortly before surgery. The receptor was isolated from an adult with non-small cell lung cancer. The CDR3 sequence is CASSVSSYEQYF. The CDR3 DNA follows: TGTGCCAGCAGTGTTAGCTCCTACGAGCAGTACTTC.